This TCR beta chain derives from a study of cytomegalovirus exposure and HLA in healthy donors. The ends were cut back, 5 bases at V and 1 base at J, with 14 bases in the middle. This CDR3 is 15 amino acids long. Germline-derived CDR1 and CDR2 are MNHEY and SVGAGI. This PCR relied on a set of 60 Vbeta primers and 13 Jbeta primers. Sequencing used immunoSEQ multiplex PCR; TCRdb keeps in-frame clones, though not all of them. The sample lists 50,000 or so clones, roughly 60% occurring once. This sequence joins TRBV6-5 and TRBJ1-1, with a weak D call TRBD1 (6 bases). The sample was PBMCs. This TCR was sampled from a human donor in good health. CDR3 residues: CASSPSQGRNTEAFF. The CDR3 DNA follows: TGTGCCAGCAGTCCCTCGCAGGGGCGGAACACTGAAGCTTTCTTT.